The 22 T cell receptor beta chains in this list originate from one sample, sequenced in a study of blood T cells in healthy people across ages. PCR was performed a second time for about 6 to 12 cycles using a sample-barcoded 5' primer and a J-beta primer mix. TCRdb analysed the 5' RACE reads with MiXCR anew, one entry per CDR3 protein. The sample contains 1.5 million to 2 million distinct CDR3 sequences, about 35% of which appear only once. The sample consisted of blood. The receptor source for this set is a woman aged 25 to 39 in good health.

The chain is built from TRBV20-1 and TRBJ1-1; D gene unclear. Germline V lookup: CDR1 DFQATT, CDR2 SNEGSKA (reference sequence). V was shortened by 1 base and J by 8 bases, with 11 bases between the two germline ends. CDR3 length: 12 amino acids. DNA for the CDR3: TGCAGTGCTAGAGGAGTGTCGCGGGAAGCTTTCTTT. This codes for CSARGVSREAFF.

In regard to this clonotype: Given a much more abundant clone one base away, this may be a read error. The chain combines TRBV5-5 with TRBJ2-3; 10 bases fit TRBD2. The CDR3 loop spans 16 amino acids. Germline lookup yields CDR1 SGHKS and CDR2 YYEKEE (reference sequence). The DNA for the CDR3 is TGTGCCAGCAGCTTGGAGTATAGCGGGAGGACAGATACGCGGTATTTT. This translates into CASSLEYSGRTDTRYF.

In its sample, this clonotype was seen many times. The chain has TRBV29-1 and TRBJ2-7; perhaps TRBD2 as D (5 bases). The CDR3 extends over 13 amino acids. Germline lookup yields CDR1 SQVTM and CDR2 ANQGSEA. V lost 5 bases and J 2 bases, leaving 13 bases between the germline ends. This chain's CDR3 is CSVLTAATYEQYF. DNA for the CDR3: TGCAGCGTTCTAACAGCGGCTACCTACGAGCAGTACTTC.

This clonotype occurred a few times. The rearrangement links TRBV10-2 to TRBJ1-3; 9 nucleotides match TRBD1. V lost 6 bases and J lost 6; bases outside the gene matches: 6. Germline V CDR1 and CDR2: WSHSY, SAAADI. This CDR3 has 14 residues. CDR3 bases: TGCGCCAGCAGGCCGACAGGGGGAATAAACACCATATATTTT. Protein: CASRPTGGINTIYF.

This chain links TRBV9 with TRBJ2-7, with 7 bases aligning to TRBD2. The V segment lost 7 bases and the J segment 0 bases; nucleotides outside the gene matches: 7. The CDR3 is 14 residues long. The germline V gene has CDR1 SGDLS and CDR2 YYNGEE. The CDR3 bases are TGTGCCAGCGCCCCGGGGGGATTCTCCTACGAGCAGTACTTC. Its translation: CASAPGGFSYEQYF.

The CDR3 DNA sequence: TGTGCCAGCAGCAAGACTAGCGCTGCCTACAATGAGCAGTTCTTC. This encodes CASSKTSAAYNEQFF. The genes are TRBV7-3 and TRBJ2-1; TRBD2 agrees at 8 bases. J was trimmed by 2 bases and V by 5 bases; bases with no gene match: 5. This CDR3 spans 15 amino acids. Germline-derived CDR1 and CDR2 are SGHTA and FQGTGA.

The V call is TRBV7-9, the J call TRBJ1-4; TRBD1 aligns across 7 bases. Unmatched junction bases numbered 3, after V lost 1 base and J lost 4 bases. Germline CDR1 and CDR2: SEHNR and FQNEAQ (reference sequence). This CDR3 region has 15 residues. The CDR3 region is CASSLGDRLNEKLFF. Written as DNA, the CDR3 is TGTGCCAGCAGCTTAGGGGACAGACTTAATGAAAAACTGTTTTTT.

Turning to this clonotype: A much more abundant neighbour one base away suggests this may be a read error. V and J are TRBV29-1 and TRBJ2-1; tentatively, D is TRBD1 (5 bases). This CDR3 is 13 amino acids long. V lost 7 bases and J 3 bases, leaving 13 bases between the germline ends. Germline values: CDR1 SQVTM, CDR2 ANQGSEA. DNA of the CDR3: TGCAGCGCCCCTTCCCAGGGCTACAATGAGCAGTTCTTC. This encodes CSAPSQGYNEQFF.

CDR3 sequence: CASSEPRDSLISIYSPLHF. DNA of the CDR3: TGTGCCAGCAGCGAGCCCCGGGACAGTCTGATTTCGATATATTCACCCCTCCACTTT. This sequence joins TRBV6-1 and TRBJ1-6; TRBD1 matches at 7 bases. There are 19 residues in the CDR3. From germline, CDR1 is MNHNS and CDR2 SASEGT. The V and J ends lost 6 bases and 8 bases, in that order; junction bases with no gene match: 22.

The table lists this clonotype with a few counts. The DNA of the CDR3 is TGTGCCAGCAGTACTAGCGCCTTCAGCTCCTACAATGAGCAGTTCTTC. Translation gives CASSTSAFSSYNEQFF. The rearrangement uses TRBV2 and TRBJ2-1; 7 bases are shared with TRBD2. The CDR3 runs to 16 residues. CDR1 is SNHLY and CDR2 is FYNNEI in the germline V gene. The V segment lost 5 bases and the J segment 0 bases; nucleotides outside the gene matches: 7.

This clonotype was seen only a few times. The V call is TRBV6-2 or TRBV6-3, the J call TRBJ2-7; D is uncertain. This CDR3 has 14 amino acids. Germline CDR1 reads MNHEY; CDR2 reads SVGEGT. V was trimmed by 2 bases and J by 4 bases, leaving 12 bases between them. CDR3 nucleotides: TGTGCCAGCAGTTACGGCTTGGGTTGGTACGAGCAGTACTTC. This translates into CASSYGLGWYEQYF.

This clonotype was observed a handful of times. The chain's CDR3 is CASSLVPFHQETQYF. The CDR3 DNA follows: TGTGCCAGCAGCTTGGTACCTTTTCACCAAGAGACCCAGTACTTC. J is TRBJ2-5 and V is TRBV7-2; D remains unclear. V was cut by 3 bases and J by 0 bases, with 11 bases left in between. The CDR3 consists of 15 residues. CDR1 is SGHTA, CDR2 FQGNSA, per germline.

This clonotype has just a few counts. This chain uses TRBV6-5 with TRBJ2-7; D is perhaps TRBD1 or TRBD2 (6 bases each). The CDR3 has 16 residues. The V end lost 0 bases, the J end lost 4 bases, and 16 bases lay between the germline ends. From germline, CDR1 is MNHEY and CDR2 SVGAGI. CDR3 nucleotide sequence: TGTGCCAGCAGTTACTCTGAACAGGGAGGTCAATACGAGCAGTACTTC. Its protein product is CASSYSEQGGQYEQYF.

CDR3 sequence: CASSVGTNVRGYTF. The CDR3 DNA is TGTGCCAGCAGCGTAGGGACAAACGTACGGGGCTACACCTTC. This rearrangement joins TRBV9 to TRBJ1-2; perhaps TRBD1 as D (5 bases). Looked up from germline, CDR1 is SGDLS and CDR2 is YYNGEE. The CDR3 extends over 14 amino acids. V lost 0 bases and J lost 8, with 14 bases in between.

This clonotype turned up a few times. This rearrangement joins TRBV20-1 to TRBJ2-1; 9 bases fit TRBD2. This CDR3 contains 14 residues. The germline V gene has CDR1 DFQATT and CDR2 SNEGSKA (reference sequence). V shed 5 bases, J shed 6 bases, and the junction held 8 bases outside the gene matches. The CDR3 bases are TGCAGTGCTCCAAGCGGGGGGCCCGGCAATGAGCAGTTCTTC. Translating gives CSAPSGGPGNEQFF.

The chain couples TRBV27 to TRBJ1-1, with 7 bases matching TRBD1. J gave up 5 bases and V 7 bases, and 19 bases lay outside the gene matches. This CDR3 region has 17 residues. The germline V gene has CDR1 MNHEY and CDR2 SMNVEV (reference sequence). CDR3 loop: CASNIKLNRGVGTEAFF. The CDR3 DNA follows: TGTGCCAGCAACATAAAATTAAACAGGGGCGTCGGGACTGAAGCTTTCTTT.

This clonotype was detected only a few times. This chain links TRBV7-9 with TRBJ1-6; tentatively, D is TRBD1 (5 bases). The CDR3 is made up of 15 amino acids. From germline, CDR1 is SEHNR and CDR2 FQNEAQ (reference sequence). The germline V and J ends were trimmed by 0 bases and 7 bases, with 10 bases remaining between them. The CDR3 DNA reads TGTGCCAGCAGCTTAGCGCTGACAGAGAATTCACCCCTCCACTTT. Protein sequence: CASSLALTENSPLHF.

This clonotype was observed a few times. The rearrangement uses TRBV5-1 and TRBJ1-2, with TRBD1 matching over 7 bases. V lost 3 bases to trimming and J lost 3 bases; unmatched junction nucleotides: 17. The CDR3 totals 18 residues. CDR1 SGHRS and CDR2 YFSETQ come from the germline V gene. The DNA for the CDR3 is TGCGCCAGCAGCTCCCTCGGAAGGGGGCCCCTAATCGACTATGGCTACACCTTC. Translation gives CASSSLGRGPLIDYGYTF.

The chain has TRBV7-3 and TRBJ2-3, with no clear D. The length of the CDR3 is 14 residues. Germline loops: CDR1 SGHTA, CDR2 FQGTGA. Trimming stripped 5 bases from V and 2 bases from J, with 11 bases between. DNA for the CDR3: TGTGCCAGCAGCGTGGACGGAGCCACAGATACGCAGTATTTT. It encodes CASSVDGATDTQYF. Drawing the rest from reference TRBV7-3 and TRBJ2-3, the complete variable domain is GAGVSQTPSNKVTEKGKYVELRCDPISGHTALYWYRQSLGQGPEFLIYFQGTGAADDSGLPNDRFFAVRPEGSVSTLKIQRTERGDSAVYLCASSVDGATDTQYFGPGTRLTVL.

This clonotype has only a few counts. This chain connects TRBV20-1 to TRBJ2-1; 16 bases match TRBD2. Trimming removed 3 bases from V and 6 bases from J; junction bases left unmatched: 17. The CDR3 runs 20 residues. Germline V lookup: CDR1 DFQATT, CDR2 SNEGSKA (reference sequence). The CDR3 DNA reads TGCAGTGCTAGCGGAGAAATTGGGACTAGCGGGAGGGCCGGGCGCAATGAGCAGTTCTTC. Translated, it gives CSASGEIGTSGRAGRNEQFF.

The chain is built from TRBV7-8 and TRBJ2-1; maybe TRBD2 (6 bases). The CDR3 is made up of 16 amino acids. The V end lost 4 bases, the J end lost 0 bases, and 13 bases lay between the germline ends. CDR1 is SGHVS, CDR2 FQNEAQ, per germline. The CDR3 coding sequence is TGTGCCAGCAGCTCAGGAGCGGGCCTCTCCTACAATGAGCAGTTCTTC. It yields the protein CASSSGAGLSYNEQFF.

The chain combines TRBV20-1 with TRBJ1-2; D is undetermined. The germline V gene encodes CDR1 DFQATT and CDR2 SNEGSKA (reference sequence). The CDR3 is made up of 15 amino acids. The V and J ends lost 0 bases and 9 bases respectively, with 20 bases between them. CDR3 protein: CSARDARPMFRSYTF. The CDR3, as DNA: TGCAGTGCTAGAGATGCTAGACCGATGTTTAGGAGCTACACCTTC.